The 25 T cell receptor beta chains reported below all come from one sample, sequenced in a study of blood T cells in healthy people across ages. A second about 7 to 11 cycle PCR used barcoded and J-beta primers. TCRdb processed the 5' RACE reads anew with MiXCR; each CDR3 protein has one entry. The sample yields roughly 1,100,000 distinct CDR3 sequences, approximately 25% seen once. These data also featured in a second study, about T cells of mothers and their children.

The sequencing input was blood. Receptors originate from a girl aged 2 to 9 in good health.

This clonotype has just a few counts. The CDR3 loop is CASSQWGAGANVLTF. As DNA, the CDR3 is TGCGCCAGCAGCCAATGGGGTGCTGGGGCCAACGTCCTGACTTTC. This chain uses TRBV4-1 with TRBJ2-6; no reliable D call. This CDR3 contains 15 residues. Between the trimmed V and J ends, which lost 2 bases and 2 bases, there was a span of 7 bases. Germline values: CDR1 MGHRA, CDR2 YSYEKL.

This rearrangement joins TRBV6-1 to TRBJ1-5; D remains ambiguous. This CDR3 has 15 residues. Trimming shortened V by 2 bases and J by 6 bases, and 14 bases separated the two germline ends. Per the germline V gene, CDR1 is MNHNS and CDR2 is SASEGT. CDR3 sequence: CASSERYSVVQPQHF. CDR3 nucleotides: TGTGCCAGCAGTGAACGATACAGCGTGGTTCAGCCCCAGCATTTT.

V usage is TRBV12-3 or TRBV12-4 and J usage is TRBJ2-5; 10 bases are shared with TRBD2. With 3 bases clipped from V and 3 bases from J, the junction kept 4 bases outside the gene matches. The CDR3 extends over 15 amino acids. The CDR3 bases are TGTGCCAGCAGTTTTTCTAGCGGGGGAGAAGAGACCCAGTACTTC. It translates to CASSFSSGGEETQYF.

This clonotype was observed a few times. The chain carries TRBV12-3 or TRBV12-4 and TRBJ2-3; D unresolved. This CDR3 is built from 10 residues. The germline V and J ends were trimmed by 3 bases and 6 bases, with 1 base remaining between them. The CDR3 sequence: CASSFDTQYF. CDR3 bases: TGTGCCAGCAGTTTTGATACGCAGTATTTT.

This clonotype has a handful of counts. The chain carries TRBV5-4 and TRBJ2-6; D gene uncertain. Germline CDR1 and CDR2: SGHNT and YYREEE (reference sequence). Trimming removed 4 bases from V and 0 bases from J, with 5 bases in between. This CDR3 has 14 residues. CDR3 amino acids: CASSTYSGANVLTF. CDR3 DNA sequence: TGTGCCAGCAGCACCTACTCTGGGGCCAACGTCCTGACTTTC.

The J gene is TRBJ2-7, the V gene TRBV4-1; D not resolved. Germline values: CDR1 MGHRA, CDR2 YSYEKL. The CDR3 loop spans 13 amino acids. With 1 base removed from V and 5 bases from J, the gap between germline ends came to 9 bases. The CDR3 is CASSQGRWNEQYF. The CDR3 bases are TGCGCCAGCAGCCAAGGGCGATGGAACGAGCAGTACTTC.

The genes are TRBV12-3 or TRBV12-4 and TRBJ1-1, with TRBD1 as a possible D gene (5 bases). Trimming removed 8 bases from V and 4 bases from J, with 17 bases in between. This CDR3 has 14 residues. CDR3: CASRRTRGVTEAFF. DNA for the CDR3: TGTGCCAGCCGAAGGACGCGAGGGGTCACTGAAGCTTTCTTT.

The chain combines TRBV12-3 or TRBV12-4 with TRBJ2-3; 8 bases agree with TRBD1. The CDR3 is 18 residues long. V gave up 6 bases and J gave up 5 bases; unmatched junction bases: 19. The DNA for the CDR3 is TGTGCCAGCAGCTCCGGACAGGGCTACCCCCGGGATGGAGATACGCAGTATTTT. This sequence encodes CASSSGQGYPRDGDTQYF.

The chain employs TRBV7-2 and TRBJ2-7; D uncertain. The V end lost 5 bases, the J end lost 7 bases, and 12 bases lay between the germline ends. Germline CDR1 reads SGHTA; CDR2 reads FQGNSA. The CDR3 has 12 amino acids. CDR3 residues: CASSPKVGEQYF. CDR3 sequence (DNA): TGTGCCAGCAGCCCAAAGGTGGGGGAGCAGTACTTC.

A few counts support this clonotype. V gene TRBV29-1 combines with J gene TRBJ2-5; 16 positions match TRBD2. Gene TRBJ2-7 matches the end of the DNA better, so the J call may be wrong. CDR3 length: 13 amino acids. The V gene's germline CDR1 is SQVTM and CDR2 ANQGSEA. CDR3 coding DNA: TGCAGCGCGGGACTAGCGGGAGGGCGCGAGCAGTACTTC. Protein product: CSAGLAGGREQYF.

Comments on this clonotype: The final CDR3 position lacks the conserved phenylalanine or tryptophan, pointing to a likely read error. This sequence joins TRBV12-3 or TRBV12-4 and TRBJ1-2; D gene unclear. V lost 3 bases, J lost 5 bases, and 10 bases lay in between. This CDR3 region has 13 residues. The CDR3 DNA follows: TGTGCCAGCAGTTTGAGGATCCTGTATGGCTACACCATC. Amino acid sequence: CASSLRILYGYTI.

The V and J genes are TRBV6-6 and TRBJ1-2; D not certain. Trimming removed 0 bases from V and 8 bases from J, with 19 bases in between. The V gene's germline CDR1 is MNHNY and CDR2 SVGAGI (reference sequence). The CDR3 covers 16 residues. The DNA for the CDR3 is TGTGCCAGCAGTTACTCGACCGGGAACCTAGGGTTCGGCTACACCTTC. Translating gives CASSYSTGNLGFGYTF.

This clonotype has just a few counts. V is TRBV10-2 and J is TRBJ2-2; D gene unclear. Per the germline V gene, CDR1 is WSHSY and CDR2 is SAAADI. V lost 8 bases, J lost 4 bases, and 5 bases lay in between. This CDR3 contains 11 residues. Here the CDR3 DNA reads TGCGCCAGCGGCCCCACCGGGGAGCTGTTTTTT. Its protein product is CASGPTGELFF.

This clonotype was counted once. The J gene is TRBJ2-5, the V gene TRBV7-9; 7 bases are shared with TRBD1. Germline V gene lookup returns CDR1 SEHNR and CDR2 FQNEAQ (reference sequence). This CDR3 spans 14 amino acids. The J segment lost 5 bases and the V segment lost 4 bases, leaving 7 bases of the junction unmatched. CDR3 sequence (DNA): TGTGCCAGCAGCTCTGACAGGGTTCCGGAGACCCAGTACTTC. Translated: CASSSDRVPETQYF.

The rearrangement joins TRBV6-1 to TRBJ2-5, with TRBD2 matching 9 bases. CDR1 MNHNS and CDR2 SASEGT come from the germline V gene. V lost 1 base to trimming and J lost 4 bases; unmatched junction nucleotides: 7. This CDR3 spans 16 amino acids. The CDR3: CASSEVSSGTGETQYF. CDR3 nucleotides: TGTGCCAGCAGTGAAGTGTCTAGCGGGACGGGAGAGACCCAGTACTTC.

The gene calls are TRBV20-1 and TRBJ2-7; D possibly uses TRBD1 or TRBD2 (5 bases each). The CDR3 is made up of 14 amino acids. The germline V gene encodes CDR1 DFQATT and CDR2 SNEGSKA (reference sequence). Trimming shortened V by 6 bases and J by 0 bases, and 15 bases separated the two germline ends. The CDR3 spells CSALDGGRSYEQYF. The CDR3 coding sequence is TGCAGTGCCCTAGATGGGGGACGCTCCTACGAGCAGTACTTC.

This clonotype was seen a few times. Because it lacks the conserved phenylalanine or tryptophan at the end, this CDR3 is likely a read error. The DNA is omitted, as the CDR3 cannot be located on it reliably, and the CDR3 follows TCRdb's listing. J is TRBJ2-7 and V is TRBV10-3; TRBD1 is the table's D call and was not checked against the DNA. The germline CDR1 and CDR2 sequences are ENHRY and SYGVKD. The CDR3 sequence runs 12 residues, both termini included. CDR3: CAISEPGVRLHL.

The chain is built from TRBV7-9 and TRBJ2-1; maybe TRBD2 (6 bases). Trimming shortened V by 5 bases and J by 2 bases, and 22 bases separated the two germline ends. CDR1 and CDR2 from the germline V gene are SEHNR and FQNEAQ (reference sequence). The CDR3 contains 18 residues. The CDR3 spells CASSNRVSGEYPYNEQFF. CDR3 nucleotides: TGTGCCAGCAGCAATAGGGTCTCGGGGGAATACCCCTACAATGAGCAGTTCTTC.

The table lists this clonotype with a few counts. The chain links TRBV4-1 to TRBJ2-5; 11 bases line up with TRBD2. The CDR3 is 17 amino acids. Germline CDR1 MGHRA, CDR2 YSYEKL. Trimming took 0 bases from V and 1 from J; bases not matched to a gene: 4. CDR3 nucleotides: TGCGCCAGCAGCCAAGATAACCTAGCGGGAGGCCAAGAGACCCAGTACTTC. This codes for CASSQDNLAGGQETQYF.

Worth noting for this clonotype: One end of the junction varies from germline; a read error may be responsible. The gene calls are TRBV24-1 and TRBJ2-1; D is uncertain. CDR3 length: 13 residues. CDR1 is KGHDR and CDR2 is SFDVKD in the germline V gene. The CDR3 DNA reads as TGTGCCACCAGTGATTTGTCTCAGACATCGTGGTACTTC. It yields the protein CATSDLSQTSWYF.

This clonotype was picked up a small number of times. This chain joins TRBV20-1 and TRBJ2-7; D not certain. V lost 4 bases to trimming and J lost 3 bases, with 10 bases between them. The V gene's germline CDR1 is DFQATT and CDR2 SNEGSKA (reference sequence). The CDR3 covers 12 residues. The CDR3 sequence is CSAKTRVYEQYF. In DNA form, the CDR3 reads TGCAGTGCTAAAACCCGTGTCTACGAGCAGTACTTC.

The sample holds a few counts of this clonotype. The rearrangement uses TRBV7-8 and TRBJ2-1, with a possible D match to TRBD2 (5 bases). Between the trimmed V and J ends, which lost 3 bases and 8 bases, there was a span of 8 bases. From germline, CDR1 is SGHVS and CDR2 FQNEAQ. There are 12 residues in the CDR3. CDR3 in amino acids: CASSFGSDEQFF. The DNA for the CDR3 is TGTGCCAGCAGCTTTGGTAGCGATGAGCAGTTCTTC.

This clonotype showed up just a few times. The chain links TRBV25-1 to TRBJ2-5; D call uncertain. Germline loops: CDR1 MGHDK, CDR2 SYGVNS. The ends were cut back, 5 bases at V and 3 bases at J, with 7 bases in the middle. The CDR3 extends over 12 amino acids. This CDR3 reads CASSSIEETQYF. The CDR3 nucleotides read TGTGCCAGCAGTTCCATAGAAGAGACCCAGTACTTC. Full variable domain (missing parts from reference TRBV25-1 and TRBJ2-5): EADIYQTPRYLVIGTGKKITLECSQTMGHDKMYWYQQDPGMELHLIHYSYGVNSTEKGDLSSESTVSRIRTEHFPLTLESARPSHTSQYLCASSSIEETQYFGPGTRLLVL.

This clonotype was found once. V is TRBV28 and J is TRBJ2-2; D is uncertain. The V and J ends lost 7 bases and 3 bases respectively, with 18 bases between them. This CDR3 is 16 amino acids long. Germline CDR1 MDHEN, CDR2 SYDVKM. The CDR3 sequence: CASITHSGTDTGELFF. CDR3 nucleotides: TGTGCCAGCATCACTCACAGTGGCACGGACACCGGGGAGCTGTTTTTT.

The chain links TRBV7-2 to TRBJ1-1, with D possibly TRBD1 on 6 matching bases. V was clipped by 5 bases and J by 5 bases, with 15 bases between them. This CDR3 region has 14 residues. Germline V lookup: CDR1 SGHTA, CDR2 FQGNSA. This CDR3 reads CASSPEGGWTEAFF. The CDR3, as DNA: TGTGCCAGCAGCCCAGAGGGGGGGTGGACTGAAGCTTTCTTT. Filled out from reference TRBV7-2 and TRBJ1-1, the complete variable domain reads GAGVSQSPSNKVTEKGKDVELRCDPISGHTALYWYRQSLGQGLEFLIYFQGNSAPDKSGLPSDRFSAERTGGSVSTLTIQRTQQEDSAVYLCASSPEGGWTEAFFGQGTRLTVV.